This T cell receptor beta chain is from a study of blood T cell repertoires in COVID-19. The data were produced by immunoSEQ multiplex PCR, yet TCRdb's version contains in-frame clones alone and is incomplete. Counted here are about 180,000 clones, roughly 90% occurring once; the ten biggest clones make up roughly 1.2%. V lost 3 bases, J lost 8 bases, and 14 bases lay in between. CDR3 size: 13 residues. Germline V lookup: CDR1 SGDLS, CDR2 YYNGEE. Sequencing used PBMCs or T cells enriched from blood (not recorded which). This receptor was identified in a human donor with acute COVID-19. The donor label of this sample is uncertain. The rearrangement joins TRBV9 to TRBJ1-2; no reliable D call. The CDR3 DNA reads TGTGCCAGCAGCGACCTAATAAAAGAGGGCTACACCTTC. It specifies CASSDLIKEGYTF. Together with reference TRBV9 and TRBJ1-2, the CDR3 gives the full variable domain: DSGVTQTPKHLITATGQRVTLRCSPRSGDLSVYWYQQSLDQGLQFLIQYYNGEERAKGNILERFSAQQFPDLHSELNLSSLELGDSALYFCASSDLIKEGYTFGSGTRLTVV.